This T cell receptor (beta chain) was sequenced during a study of control samples from healthy donors and cancer patients. Trimming cost V 0 bases and J 4 bases; bases outside gene matches: 4. This CDR3 contains 16 residues. Germline V gene sequence: CDR1 SGHVS, CDR2 FQNEAQ. This clone is a singleton in its sample. Using immunoSEQ multiplex PCR, the repertoire was profiled, and TCRdb retains in-frame clones only, with some absent. The sample holds roughly 120,000 clones, approximately 90% seen once. The material sequenced was blood. The chain joins TRBV7-8 to TRBJ1-5; TRBD1 aligns across 9 bases. The TCR was taken from a woman in her 70s in good health. The DNA of the CDR3 is TGTGCCAGCAGCTTAGCCTCAGACAGGGGGAATCAGCCCCAGCATTTT. This encodes CASSLASDRGNQPQHF.